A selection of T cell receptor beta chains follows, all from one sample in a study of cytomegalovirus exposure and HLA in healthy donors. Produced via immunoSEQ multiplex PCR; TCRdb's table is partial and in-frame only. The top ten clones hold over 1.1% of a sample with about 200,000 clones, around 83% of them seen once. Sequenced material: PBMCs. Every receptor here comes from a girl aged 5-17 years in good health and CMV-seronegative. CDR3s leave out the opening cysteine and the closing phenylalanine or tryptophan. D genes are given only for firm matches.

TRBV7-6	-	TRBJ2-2	ASSLSLIVGGVTGELF
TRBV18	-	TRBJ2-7	ASSPPGSGLGEQY
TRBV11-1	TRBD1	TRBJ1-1	ASNGQGGAEAF
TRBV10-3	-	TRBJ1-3	AISDKVGVFSGNTIY
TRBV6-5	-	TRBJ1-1	ASSTGQNTEAF
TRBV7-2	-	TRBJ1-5	ASSSLRTYDQPQH
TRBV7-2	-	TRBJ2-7	ASSLASTGDYEQY
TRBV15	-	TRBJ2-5	ATSRVMTGGETQY
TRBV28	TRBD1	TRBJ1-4	ASSLTGVEGEKLF
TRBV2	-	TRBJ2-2	ASSEARSDTGELF
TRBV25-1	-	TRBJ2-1	ATQAGSSYNEQF
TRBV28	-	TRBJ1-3	ASSSRVPHTIY
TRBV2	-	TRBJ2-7	ASSGPGVSYEQY
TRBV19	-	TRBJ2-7	ASSNTRIIPYEQY
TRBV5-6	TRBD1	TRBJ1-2	ARLSLPQGAIYGYT
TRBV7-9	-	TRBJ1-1	ASSLSGVLTEAF
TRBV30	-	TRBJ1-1	AWEKQGNTEAF
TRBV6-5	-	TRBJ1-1	ASSKPRGNTEAF
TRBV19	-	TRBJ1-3	ASSLRAGAGNTIY
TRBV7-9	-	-	ASSSTGGGDVYEQY
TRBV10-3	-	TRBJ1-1	AISESHEAF
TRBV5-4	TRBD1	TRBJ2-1	ASSLGQGLNNEQF
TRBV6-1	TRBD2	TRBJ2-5	AAGRVAGAQETQY
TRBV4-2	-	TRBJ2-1	ASSRPPGGEQF
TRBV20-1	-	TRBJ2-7	NPPRDVGY
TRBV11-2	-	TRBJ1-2	ASSPRGFYGYT
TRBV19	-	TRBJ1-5	ASSGTGKSNQPQH
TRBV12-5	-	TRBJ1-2	ASGLEGGFYGYT